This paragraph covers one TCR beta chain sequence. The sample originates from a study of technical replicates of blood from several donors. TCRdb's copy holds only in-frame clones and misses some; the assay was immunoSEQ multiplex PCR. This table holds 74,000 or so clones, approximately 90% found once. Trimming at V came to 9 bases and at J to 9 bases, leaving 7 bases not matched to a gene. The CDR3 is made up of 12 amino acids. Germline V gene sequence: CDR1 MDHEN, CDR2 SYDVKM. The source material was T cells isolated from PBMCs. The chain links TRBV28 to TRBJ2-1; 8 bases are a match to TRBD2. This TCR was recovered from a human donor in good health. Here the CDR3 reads CASSGTPSEQFF. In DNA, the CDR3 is TGTGCCAGTAGCGGGACCCCGTCTGAGCAGTTCTTC. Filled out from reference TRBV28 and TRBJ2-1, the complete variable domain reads DVKVTQSSRYLVKRTGEKVFLECVQDMDHENMFWYRQDPGLGLRLIYFSYDVKMKEKGDIPEGYSVSREKKERFSLILESASTNQTSMYLCASSGTPSEQFFGPGTRLTVL.